Listed below are T cell receptor beta chains from one sample, sequenced in a study of naive and memory T cell subsets. TCRdb re-derived calls from the UMI-ligation and nested PCR reads in MiXCR, one entry per CDR3 protein. The table lists about 90,000 distinct CDR3 sequences, around 11% of them singletons. The sequenced sample consisted of naive CD4+ T cells from blood. The receptors were gathered from a human donor in good health. Both conserved end residues are part of each CDR3. Fields, in order: clone size, D gene, J gene, V gene, CDR3 DNA, CDR3 protein. D genes are given only for firm matches. Clone size, where shown, is once, few, many, or a class for clones that have expanded.

size: -; D: -; J: TRBJ1-6; V: TRBV20-1; DNA: TGCAGTGGCCGGATCACGGGGAATTCACCCCTCCACTTT; CDR3: CSGRITGNSPLHF
size: few; D: TRBD1; J: TRBJ2-7; V: TRBV6-1; DNA: TGTGCCACAGGTCAGCCCGGGACAGGGACCTACGAGCAGTACTTC; CDR3: CATGQPGTGTYEQYF
size: few; D: -; J: TRBJ2-7; V: TRBV18; DNA: TGTGCCAGCTCACCGCATCCCGATGGGGAGCAGTACTTC; CDR3: CASSPHPDGEQYF
size: once; D: -; J: TRBJ2-7; V: TRBV6-2/TRBV6-3; DNA: TGTGCCACCCTCGGGAGCGGCTACGAGCAGTACTTC; CDR3: CATLGSGYEQYF
size: -; D: TRBD2; J: TRBJ2-7; V: TRBV6-2/TRBV6-3; DNA: TGTGCCAGCAGTTACTCGAATAGCGGGAGCTACGAGCAGTACTTC; CDR3: CASSYSNSGSYEQYF
size: few; D: TRBD1; J: TRBJ1-1; V: TRBV7-9; DNA: TGTGCCAGCAGCTTGGAACAGGGGGCGGTAGCTTTCTTT; CDR3: CASSLEQGAVAFF
size: -; D: TRBD1; J: TRBJ2-3; V: TRBV18; DNA: TGTGCCAACTCACAGGGGGCAACGACAGATACGCAGTATTTT; CDR3: CANSQGATTDTQYF
size: many; D: TRBD2; J: TRBJ2-7; V: TRBV6-2/TRBV6-3; DNA: TGTGCCAGCAGACGCGGGGGAGAGATCTACGAGCAGTACTTC; CDR3: CASRRGGEIYEQYF
size: -; D: -; J: TRBJ1-4; V: TRBV30; DNA: TGTGCCTGGAGTGATCTCGCAACTAATGAAAAACTGTTTTTT; CDR3: CAWSDLATNEKLFF
size: -; D: -; J: TRBJ1-1; V: TRBV19; DNA: TGTGCCAGTAGCAGGACAGAATTGAACACTGAAGCTTTCTTT; CDR3: CASSRTELNTEAFF
size: few; D: -; J: TRBJ2-7; V: TRBV29-1; DNA: TGCAGCGTTGTCAGGGATACCTACGAGCAGTACTTC; CDR3: CSVVRDTYEQYF
size: -; D: -; J: TRBJ1-1; V: TRBV30; DNA: TGTGCCACGGACAGGAACACTGAAGCTTTCTTT; CDR3: CATDRNTEAFF
size: many; D: -; J: TRBJ2-5; V: TRBV5-1; DNA: TGCGCCAGCAGCATGGGACCCGGCGGGGTCGAGACCCAGTACTTC; CDR3: CASSMGPGGVETQYF
size: -; D: -; J: TRBJ1-5; V: TRBV4-1; DNA: TGCGCCAGCAGCCAAGGAACTTTTACGCCCCAGCATTTT; CDR3: CASSQGTFTPQHF
size: few; D: -; J: TRBJ1-1; V: TRBV14; DNA: TGTGCCAGCAGCCGTACTTTTGGGGGGTACACTGAAGCTTTCTTT; CDR3: CASSRTFGGYTEAFF
size: -; D: -; J: TRBJ2-1; V: TRBV14; DNA: TGTGCCAGCAGCTCAAAGATTGTCGCCTACAATGAGCAGTTCTTC; CDR3: CASSSKIVAYNEQFF
size: -; D: -; J: TRBJ1-3; V: TRBV6-4; DNA: TGTGCCAGCAGTCCGACAGTTCTTTCTGGAAACACCATATATTTT; CDR3: CASSPTVLSGNTIYF
size: few; D: -; J: TRBJ2-7; V: TRBV21-1; DNA: TGTGCCACCATGGACAAGGCCCACCACGAGCAGTACTTC; CDR3: CATMDKAHHEQYF
size: -; D: -; J: TRBJ2-7; V: TRBV11-2; DNA: TGTGCCAGCAGCTTATTCCACGAGCAGTACTTC; CDR3: CASSLFHEQYF
size: few; D: TRBD1; J: TRBJ1-2; V: TRBV12-3/TRBV12-4; DNA: TGTGCCAGCAGTTTAACTGCCTGGACAGGACGACACTATGGCTACACCTTC; CDR3: CASSLTAWTGRHYGYTF
size: few; D: -; J: TRBJ2-5; V: TRBV18; DNA: TGTGCCAGCTCACCGGCTAACAGGGAGACCCAGTACTTC; CDR3: CASSPANRETQYF
size: few; D: TRBD1; J: TRBJ2-7; V: TRBV18; DNA: TGTGCCAGCTCACTTGGACAGGGGGTAACCTACGAGCAGTACTTC; CDR3: CASSLGQGVTYEQYF
size: -; D: TRBD1; J: TRBJ1-5; V: TRBV13; DNA: TGTGCCAGCAGCCGGACAGGGGGTCAGCCCCAGCATTTT; CDR3: CASSRTGGQPQHF
size: few; D: -; J: TRBJ2-2; V: TRBV24-1; DNA: TGTGCCACCAGTGATTTTTGGGGGACCGGGGAGCTGTTTTTT; CDR3: CATSDFWGTGELFF
size: many; D: -; J: TRBJ2-7; V: TRBV6-2/TRBV6-3; DNA: TGTGCCAGCAGCCTTGATGGTTGGGGAGACTACGAGCAGTACTTC; CDR3: CASSLDGWGDYEQYF
size: -; D: TRBD1; J: TRBJ2-7; V: TRBV30; DNA: TGTGCCTGGAGTACCGGGACAGGGAGGTACGAGCAGTACTTC; CDR3: CAWSTGTGRYEQYF
size: -; D: -; J: TRBJ2-1; V: TRBV21-1; DNA: -; CDR3: CASSNNGRDRGYQCSYNEQFF
size: many; D: -; J: TRBJ2-3; V: TRBV29-1; DNA: TGCAGCGTTGCGCCGACAGGATCCACAGATACGCAGTATTTT; CDR3: CSVAPTGSTDTQYF
size: few; D: TRBD2; J: TRBJ2-7; V: TRBV11-2; DNA: TGTGCCAGCAGCCGCATGGCAGACATGATGGCTAGCGGGAGTTACGAGCAGTACTTC; CDR3: CASSRMADMMASGSYEQYF
size: few; D: -; J: TRBJ1-2; V: TRBV3-1; DNA: TGTGCCAGCAGCCAAGGCAGGAAGGCGGGAAACTATGGCTACACCTTC; CDR3: CASSQGRKAGNYGYTF
size: -; D: -; J: TRBJ2-3; V: TRBV27; DNA: TGTGCCAGCAATCCAAGACAGGAGGCGCAGTATTTT; CDR3: CASNPRQEAQYF
size: few; D: -; J: TRBJ2-1; V: TRBV12-5; DNA: TGTGCTAGTGGTTTGTTTGGGGTCCATGAGCAGTTCTTC; CDR3: CASGLFGVHEQFF